This note documents a single T cell receptor beta chain sequence. What antigen it recognizes has not been identified. Base qualities are not at hand, and no much larger clone is one base apart. A distance of 13 bases separates the germline ends of V and J, which lose 1 base and 7 bases respectively. From cysteine to phenylalanine, the CDR3 is 15 amino acids long. Just CDR3 DNA is preserved here, 45 bases in frame from base 1. From a lookup of the germline V gene, CDR1 and CDR2 are MGHRA and YSYEKL. Participants in the prospective study were enrolled through a virtual design, were aged roughly 18 to 100 years, and lived in 24 United States geographic areas. To assign participants to cohorts, the prospective study relied on clinical history that participants themselves reported in a screening survey and a study questionnaire. Recovered participants in ImmuneRACE Cohort 3 were defined as having two consecutive negative NP/OP PCR tests, clearance from a healthcare professional, or resolution of symptoms. In the prospective study, whole blood, serum and a nasopharyngeal or oropharyngeal swab were collected from each participant by mobile phlebotomists. Participants in the prospective study had the option to provide additional blood draws and questionnaires over a roughly 2-month period. Before DNA extraction, blood samples from the prospective study were shipped at room temperature or frozen.

This record belongs to a study of blood T cell repertoires in COVID-19 (dated by TCRdb to 2020 to 2022). General notes on the study: Samples from collaborators originated in the United States, Italy and Spain and spanned both the acute and convalescent phases of COVID-19. The material from the prospective study consisted of cDNA or gDNA derived from T cells, B-cell-depleted T cells, or PBMCs. Subjects who had been exposed to COVID-19, were actively infected with it, or had recovered from it provided the deeply sampled blood TCRbeta repertoires that made up the dataset. The repertoires were made available in a free public database intended to serve as a resource for research on the immune response to SARS-CoV-2. Samples were obtained from the ongoing ImmuneRACE study (first 160 participants) and from some 1,200 subjects provided by 6 global collaborators. A de-identified subject ID, COVID-19 status, age in years and sex were almost always included in the sample metadata. Where available, HLA class I and class II types were obtained from metadata supplied by the sample provider rather than from assay-based typing. Broader findings and caveats from the paper: The quantity of clinical and demographic metadata differed by source and by participant and was supplied without curation.

TCRbeta CDR3 regions were amplified from genomic DNA by means of the immunoSEQ Assay, a bias-controlled multiplex PCR. The original methods were these. Nucleated cell counts per sample were estimated from amplification of reference gene primers within the assay. Sequence reads were collapsed and filtered to measure the absolute abundance of every unique TCRbeta CDR3 rearrangement. For each sample, productive Simpson clonality was calculated as the square root of Simpson's diversity index over productive rearrangements. TCRdb retrieved this table from immuneACCESS and kept in-frame rearrangements only. Not all clones are present; in checked studies, unresolved V genes account for under half, and no reason is known for the remainder. V, J and clone size reflect that table, while D and trimming were determined from the DNA. This sample lists more than 350,000 clones; 85% to 90% were detected once. The top ten clones comprise 10% of the sample.

The sequence joins TRBV4-1 to TRBJ1-4; TRBD1 is perhaps the D gene, given 5 matching bases. The sequence was collected from a woman aged 50 to 60 who had recovered from COVID-19. The sequencing input was PBMCs or T cells enriched from blood (not recorded which). The DNA reads TGCGCCAGCAGCCAAGGTTCAGGGTCTGGTGAAAAACTGTTTTTT. Its amino acids are CASSQGSGSGEKLFF.